The clone carrying this T cell receptor (beta chain) was seen only a few times. The data stem from a study of blood T cells in healthy people across ages. At the level of the study: Template switching retrieved approximately one barcoded beta molecule for each two T cells.

A second PCR, run for roughly 7 to 11 cycles, used a sample-barcoded 5' primer plus a J-beta primer mix. TCRdb re-called the 5' RACE reads with MiXCR, one entry per CDR3 protein. The top ten clones hold roughly 3.8% of a sample with 750,000 to 850,000 distinct CDR3 sequences, approximately 25% of them seen once. The germline V gene encodes CDR1 SGHRS and CDR2 YFSETQ. Trimming shortened V by 1 base and J by 1 base, and 11 bases separated the two germline ends. The CDR3 contains 15 residues. These same data were also listed under a study on T cells of mothers and their children. That investigation notes: Samples came from a few healthy Caucasian mothers and their six children. Using the M1S primer, the second PCR added sample barcodes along with 2-4 random nucleotides. Biologically related mothers and children overlapped slightly more than unrelated pairs, a non-significant difference.

The genes are TRBV5-1 and TRBJ1-1, with no clear D. Sequences were obtained from blood. This clonotype originated in a boy aged 10-17 years in good health. In DNA form, the CDR3 reads TGCGCCAGCAGCTTGCGCTCAGGACGGAACACTGAAGCTTTCTTT. This gives the protein CASSLRSGRNTEAFF.